A selection of T cell receptor beta chains follows, all from one sample in a study of cytomegalovirus exposure and HLA in healthy donors. The table came from immunoSEQ multiplex PCR; TCRdb's copy has only in-frame clones and leaves some out. Its listing shows approximately 30,000 clones. Sequencing used PBMCs. These receptors originate from a man aged 35 to 55 in good health and CMV-seronegative. The CDR3 runs from the conserved cysteine through the conserved F or W.

TRBJ1-4 TRBV29-1 CSVEDRGAGKLFF
TRBJ2-5 TRBV6-4 CASSELAGGPETQYF
TRBJ1-3 TRBV30 CAWSVLSTIYF
TRBJ2-7 TRBV19 CASSRGLAAGKNYEQYF
TRBJ2-3 TRBV29-1 CSVGWTGSDTQYF
TRBJ2-1 TRBV6-5 CASTQRSGEQFF
TRBJ1-2 TRBV27 CASRPRTGEAYGYTF
TRBJ1-2 TRBV27 CAPFTGTGVGYGYTF
TRBJ1-5 TRBV18 CASSLAGGDPQHF
TRBJ2-7 TRBV6-4 CASSPSDSAYEQYF
TRBJ2-5 TRBV7-9 CASSLVTGGETQYF
TRBJ2-2 TRBV18 CASSQGSANTGELFF
TRBJ1-2 TRBV19 CASRPETGANYGYTF
TRBJ1-2 TRBV29-1 CSVELPGGANYGYTF
TRBJ2-1 TRBV9 CASSASTSGYNEQFF
TRBJ1-2 TRBV4-1 CASSHPGQLYYGYTF
TRBJ1-5 TRBV6-6 CASSRDREPQHF
TRBJ2-7 TRBV30 CAWRKLGPSGYYEQYF
TRBJ1-2 TRBV6-5 CASSPSGTALFGYTF
TRBJ1-2 TRBV28 CASSPRQGWNGYTF
TRBJ1-1 TRBV5-1 CASSQYGGMNTEAFF
TRBJ1-1 TRBV29-1 CSVRGSFNTEAFF
TRBJ2-4 TRBV6-6 CASSSPGLAKNIQYF
TRBJ2-3 TRBV6-1 CASSDGTSGRYADTQYF
TRBJ2-2 TRBV29-1 CSVGTGVTGELFF
TRBJ1-1 TRBV29-1 CSVDRGRGSGGTEAFF
TRBJ2-7 TRBV6-5 CASSSGQYIGEQYF